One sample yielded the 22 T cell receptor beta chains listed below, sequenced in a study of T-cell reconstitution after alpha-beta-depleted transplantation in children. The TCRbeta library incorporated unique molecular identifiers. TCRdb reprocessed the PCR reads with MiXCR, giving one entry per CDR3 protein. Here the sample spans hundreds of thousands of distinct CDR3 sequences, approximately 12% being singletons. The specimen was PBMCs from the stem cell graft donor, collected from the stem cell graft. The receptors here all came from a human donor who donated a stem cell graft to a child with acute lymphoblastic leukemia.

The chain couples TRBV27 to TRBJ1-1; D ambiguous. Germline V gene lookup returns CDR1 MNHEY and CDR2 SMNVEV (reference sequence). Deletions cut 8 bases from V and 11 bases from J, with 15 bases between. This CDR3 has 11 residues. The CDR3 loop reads CASRGFTSAFF. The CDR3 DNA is TGTGCCAGCCGGGGTTTCACATCTGCTTTCTTT.

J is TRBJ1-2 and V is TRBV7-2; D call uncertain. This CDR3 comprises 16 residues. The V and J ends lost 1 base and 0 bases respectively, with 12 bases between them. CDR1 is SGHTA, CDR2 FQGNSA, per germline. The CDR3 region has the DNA TGTGCCAGCAGCTTAGGGCAGCCCGCCGCTAACTATGGCTACACCTTC. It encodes CASSLGQPAANYGYTF.

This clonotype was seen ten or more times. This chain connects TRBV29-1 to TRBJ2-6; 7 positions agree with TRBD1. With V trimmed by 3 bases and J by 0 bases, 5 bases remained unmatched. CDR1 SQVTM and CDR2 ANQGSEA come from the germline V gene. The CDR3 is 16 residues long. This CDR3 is CSVEGDSSSGANVLTF. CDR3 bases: TGCAGCGTTGAGGGGGACAGCAGCTCTGGGGCCAACGTCCTGACTTTC.

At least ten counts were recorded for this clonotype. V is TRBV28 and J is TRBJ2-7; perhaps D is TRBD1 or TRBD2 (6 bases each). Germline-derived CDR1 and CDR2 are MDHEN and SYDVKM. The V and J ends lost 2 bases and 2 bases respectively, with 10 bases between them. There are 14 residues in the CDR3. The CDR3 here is CASSLRGEPYEQYF. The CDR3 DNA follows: TGTGCCAGCAGTTTAAGGGGGGAGCCCTACGAGCAGTACTTC.

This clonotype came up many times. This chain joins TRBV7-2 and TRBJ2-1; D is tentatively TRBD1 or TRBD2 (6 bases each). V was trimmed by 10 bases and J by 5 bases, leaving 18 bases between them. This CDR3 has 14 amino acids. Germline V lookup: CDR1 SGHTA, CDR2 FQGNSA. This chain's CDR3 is CATSPGGLNNEQFF. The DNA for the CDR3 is TGTGCCACCTCCCCCGGGGGCCTAAACAATGAGCAGTTCTTC.

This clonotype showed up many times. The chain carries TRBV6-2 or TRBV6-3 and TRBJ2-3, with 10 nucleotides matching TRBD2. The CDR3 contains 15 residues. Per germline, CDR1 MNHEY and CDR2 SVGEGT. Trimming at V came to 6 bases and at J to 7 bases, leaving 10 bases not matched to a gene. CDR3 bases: TGTGCCAGCAGCAAACCGGGACTAGCGTTAAATACGCAGTATTTT. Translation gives CASSKPGLALNTQYF.

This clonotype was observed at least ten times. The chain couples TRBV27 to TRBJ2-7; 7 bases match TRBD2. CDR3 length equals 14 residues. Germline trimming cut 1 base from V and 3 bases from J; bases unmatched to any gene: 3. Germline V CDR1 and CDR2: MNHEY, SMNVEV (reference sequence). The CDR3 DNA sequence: TGTGCCAGCAGTTTATGGGGAGGGAACTACGAGCAGTACTTC. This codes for CASSLWGGNYEQYF.

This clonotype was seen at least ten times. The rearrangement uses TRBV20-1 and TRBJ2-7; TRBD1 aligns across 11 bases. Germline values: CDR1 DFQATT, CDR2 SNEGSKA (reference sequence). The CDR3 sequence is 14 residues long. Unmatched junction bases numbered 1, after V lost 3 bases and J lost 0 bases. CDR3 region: CSARGQGDSYEQYF. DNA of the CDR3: TGCAGTGCTAGGGGACAGGGGGACTCCTACGAGCAGTACTTC.

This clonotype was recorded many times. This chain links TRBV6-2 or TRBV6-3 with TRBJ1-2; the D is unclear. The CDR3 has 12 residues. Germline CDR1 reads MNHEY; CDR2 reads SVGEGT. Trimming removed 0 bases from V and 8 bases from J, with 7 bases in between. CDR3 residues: CASSYSGMGYTF. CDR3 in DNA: TGTGCCAGCAGTTACTCGGGGATGGGCTACACCTTC.

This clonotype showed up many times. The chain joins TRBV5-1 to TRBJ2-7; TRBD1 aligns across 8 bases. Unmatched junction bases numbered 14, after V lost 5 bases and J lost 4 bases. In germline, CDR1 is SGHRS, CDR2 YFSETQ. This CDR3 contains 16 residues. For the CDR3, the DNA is TGCGCCAGCAGTGAGACCACTACAGGGGGTTTGTACGAGCAGTACTTC. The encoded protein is CASSETTTGGLYEQYF.

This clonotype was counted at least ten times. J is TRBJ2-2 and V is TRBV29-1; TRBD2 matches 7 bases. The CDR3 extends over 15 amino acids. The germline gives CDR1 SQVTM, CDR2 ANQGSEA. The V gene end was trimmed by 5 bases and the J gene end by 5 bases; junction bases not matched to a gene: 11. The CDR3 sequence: CSVSFAGAITGELFF. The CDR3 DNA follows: TGCAGCGTTTCATTCGCGGGAGCCATTACCGGGGAGCTGTTTTTT.

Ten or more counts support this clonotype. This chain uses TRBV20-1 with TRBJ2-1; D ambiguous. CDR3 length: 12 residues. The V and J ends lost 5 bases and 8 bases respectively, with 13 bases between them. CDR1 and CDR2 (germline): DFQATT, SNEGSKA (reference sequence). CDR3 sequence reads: CSAAYLLHEQFF. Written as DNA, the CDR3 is TGCAGTGCTGCATACTTGCTCCATGAGCAGTTCTTC.

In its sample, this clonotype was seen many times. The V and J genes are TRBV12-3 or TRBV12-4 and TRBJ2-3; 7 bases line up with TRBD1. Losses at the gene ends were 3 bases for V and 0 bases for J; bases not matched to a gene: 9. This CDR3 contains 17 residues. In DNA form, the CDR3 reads TGTGCCAGCAGTTTTGGGACAGTCATCCCTAGCACAGATACGCAGTATTTT. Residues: CASSFGTVIPSTDTQYF.

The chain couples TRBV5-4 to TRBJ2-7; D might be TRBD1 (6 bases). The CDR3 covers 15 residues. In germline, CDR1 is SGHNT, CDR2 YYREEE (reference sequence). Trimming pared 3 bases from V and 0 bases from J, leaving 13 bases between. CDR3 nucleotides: TGTGCCAGCAGCTATCGGACAGACAGCTCCTACGAGCAGTACTTC. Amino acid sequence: CASSYRTDSSYEQYF.

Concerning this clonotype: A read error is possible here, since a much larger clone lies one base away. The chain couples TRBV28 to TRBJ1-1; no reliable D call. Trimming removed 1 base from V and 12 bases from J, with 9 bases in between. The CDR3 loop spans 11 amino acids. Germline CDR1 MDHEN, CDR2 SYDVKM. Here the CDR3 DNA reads TGTGCCAGCAGTTTATTGGGAGAATCTTTCTTT. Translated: CASSLLGESFF.

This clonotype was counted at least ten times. CDR3 residues: CASSHAQGIPLHF. Here the CDR3 DNA reads TGTGCCAGCAGCCACGCACAGGGCATACCCCTCCACTTT. The J gene is TRBJ1-6, the V gene TRBV4-2; D is perhaps TRBD1 (6 bases). This CDR3 contains 13 residues. V lost 3 bases to trimming and J lost 12 bases, with 12 bases between them. Per germline, CDR1 LGHNA and CDR2 YNFKEQ.

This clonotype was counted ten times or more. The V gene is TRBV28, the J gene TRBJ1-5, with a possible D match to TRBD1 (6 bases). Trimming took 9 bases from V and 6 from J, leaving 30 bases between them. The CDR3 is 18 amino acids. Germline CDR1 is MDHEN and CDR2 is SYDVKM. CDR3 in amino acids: CASHPNQGKVVLGQPQHF. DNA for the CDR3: TGTGCCAGTCACCCAAACCAGGGGAAGGTTGTTTTAGGTCAGCCCCAGCATTTT.

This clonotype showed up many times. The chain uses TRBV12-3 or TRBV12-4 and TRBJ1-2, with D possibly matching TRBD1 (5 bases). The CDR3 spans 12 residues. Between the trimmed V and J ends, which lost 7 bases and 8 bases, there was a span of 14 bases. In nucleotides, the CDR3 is TGTGCCAGCACTCTGGGGGGTCGAGGCTACACCTTC. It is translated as CASTLGGRGYTF.

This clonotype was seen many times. The CDR3 bases are TGTGCCAGCAGGTTAATCAGCGCCCCCGAGCAGTTCTTC. As protein: CASRLISAPEQFF. V usage is TRBV12-3 or TRBV12-4 and J usage is TRBJ2-1; D is uncertain. The CDR3 extends over 13 amino acids. Trimming stripped 6 bases from V and 10 bases from J, with 16 bases between.

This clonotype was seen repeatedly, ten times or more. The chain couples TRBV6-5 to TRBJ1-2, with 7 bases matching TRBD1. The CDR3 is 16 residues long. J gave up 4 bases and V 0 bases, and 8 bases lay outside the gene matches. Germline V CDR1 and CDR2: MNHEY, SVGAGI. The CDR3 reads CASSYSIQTGSYGYTF. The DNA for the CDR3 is TGTGCCAGCAGTTACTCGATCCAGACAGGGAGCTATGGCTACACCTTC.

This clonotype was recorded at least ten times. The CDR3 is CASSGNTGELFF. The CDR3 coding sequence is TGTGCCAGCAGCGGGAACACCGGGGAGCTGTTTTTT. J is TRBJ2-2 and V is TRBV7-9; D unclear. Trimming stripped 5 bases from V and 1 base from J, with 2 bases between. There are 12 residues in the CDR3. Germline V gene lookup returns CDR1 SEHNR and CDR2 FQNEAQ (reference sequence). Based on the CDR3 plus reference TRBV7-9 and TRBJ2-2, the full variable domain is DTGVSQNPRHKITKRGQNVTFRCDPISEHNRLYWYRQTLGQGPEFLTYFQNEAQLEKSRLLSDRFSAERPKGSFSTLEIQRTEQGDSAMYLCASSGNTGELFFGEGSRLTVL.

As DNA, the CDR3 is TGTGCCAGTAGTAACTCCGGGACACCCCAAGAGACCCAGTACTTC. This translates into CASSNSGTPQETQYF. The rearrangement joins TRBV19 to TRBJ2-5; the D gene is possibly TRBD1 (6 bases). CDR3 length: 15 residues. The germline gives CDR1 LNHDA, CDR2 SQIVND (reference sequence). V lost 4 bases and J 1 base, leaving 13 bases between the germline ends.